The text below deals with one TCR beta chain. These data come from a study of T cell changes during pregnancy in multiple sclerosis. The CDR3 has 16 amino acids. CDR1 MGHRA and CDR2 YSYEKL come from the germline V gene. Trimming cost V 1 base and J 2 bases; bases outside gene matches: 7. Measured with immunoSEQ multiplex PCR; TCRdb has only the in-frame clones, and not every one. Of tens of thousands of clones listed, around 89% are singletons. The sequence came from a female donor with multiple sclerosis, enrolled in a pregnancy study. The sample in question was CD8+ T cells from peripheral blood mononuclear cells, obtained in the third trimester of pregnancy. The V gene is TRBV4-1, the J gene TRBJ2-7; 8 bases map to TRBD1. The CDR3 nucleotides are TGCGCCAGCAGCCAAGGTGCGGGACAGGAGACCTACGAGCAGTACTTC. It specifies CASSQGAGQETYEQYF.